Given below is one TCR beta chain in context. The data originate from a study of blood T cell repertoires in COVID-19. The overall study: Material from acute and convalescent COVID-19 was sourced from the United States, Italy and Spain.

TCRdb keeps only in-frame clones here, not all; method: immunoSEQ multiplex PCR. The repertoire holds about 56,000 clones, with roughly 90% as singletons. Looked up from germline, CDR1 is SGHRS and CDR2 is YFSETQ. The CDR3 loop spans 20 amino acids. The J segment lost 9 bases and the V segment lost 7 bases, leaving 25 bases of the junction unmatched. This receptor was obtained from a human donor in a cohort sampled during active COVID-19. Sequenced: peripheral blood. The rearrangement joins TRBV5-1 to TRBJ2-1; 13 bases agree with TRBD2. Here the CDR3 DNA reads TGCGCCAGCCTCTCCCAACCGGGACTAGCGGGGCGCCTCCTTGGGGGTGAGCAGTTCTTC. This translates into CASLSQPGLAGRLLGGEQFF.